This T cell receptor beta chain appears in the sequencing data of a study of blood T cell repertoires in COVID-19. A Seattle source enrolled patients during active infection and followed them longitudinally. Germline CDR1 SGHNT, CDR2 YENEEA. The CDR3 covers 13 residues. V was pared by 5 bases and J by 13 bases, with 18 bases between. Authors' data handling: By means of reference gene primer amplification, nucleated cell counts were estimated. Sequencing was performed with immunoSEQ multiplex PCR; in TCRdb, only in-frame clones are kept and a portion is missing. V, J and clone size are taken as reported in that table, and D and trimming were inferred from the DNA itself. The sample has fewer than 80,000 clones; 75% to 90% are singletons.

Sequencing used peripheral blood. J is TRBJ2-1 and V is TRBV11-3; D possibly corresponds to TRBD2 (7 bases). This receptor was taken from an elderly man with COVID-19, enrolled during active disease. The CDR3 coding sequence is TGTGCCAGCAGCGACGCGATGAGGGGGGGACAGTTCTTC. This translates into CASSDAMRGGQFF.